The present entry profiles one T cell receptor beta chain with its context. Its antigen is not yet known. Base quality data are lacking; no much larger clone is found one base away. The CDR3 regions of human TCRbeta chains were analyzed by immunosequencing. Per the original workflow: Repertoire TCRs were checked for matches against a reference library of SARS-CoV-2-specific TCRs that had been generated using the MIRA antigen-specificity platform. Breadth meant the fraction of unique TCRs that were SARS-CoV-2-associated, whereas depth meant the fraction of total T cells that were SARS-CoV-2-associated. Using the MIRA data, each spike-specific TCR was assigned both to the spike region to which the TCR was reactive and to a CD4 or CD8 class. Log10-transformed breadth and depth values were compared by one-way ANOVA with Sidak's multiple comparisons tests. Drawn from immuneACCESS, this table holds only the in-frame rearrangements with V and J called that TCRdb kept. Clones are partly lost; checked studies trace under half to an unresolved V gene and leave the rest unexplained. D and trimming were read from the DNA, whereas the V and J calls and clone size are those reported in that table. Recorded for this sample are approximately 82,000 clones; approximately 84% of them occurred a single time. The top ten clones comprise 10% to 15% of the sample.

This entry is derived from a study of T cell responses to AZD1222 COVID-19 vaccine (dated by TCRdb to the early 2020s). In the study overall: AZD1222 recipients given second doses at about 4 weeks or at about 12 weeks were pooled, since spike-specific TCR depth and breadth were not found to differ between the two schedules. A total of approximately 250 trial participants underwent TCR sequencing, of whom 200 to 220 had received two doses of AZD1222 and around 25 had received two doses of the MenACWY control vaccine. Trial participants were enrolled by age into 18-55, 56-69 and 70-plus year subgroups, with approximately 160, 26 and 62 TCR-sequenced participants respectively. General findings and caveats noted by the study authors: Because no day 14 peak-response samples were available, repertoires were characterized only after the peak T cell response. Only five or six AZD1222 recipients were SARS-CoV-2 seropositive at baseline, limiting conclusions about previously exposed vaccinees. Epitopes outside the regions mutated in the B.1.351 and B.1.1.7 variants were reportedly recognized by nearly half of the unique spike-specific TCRs. CD4 TCRs associated with the vaccine covered the entire spike protein, and the dominant responses were in regions 160-218 and 743-854. Spike-specific TCR breadth and depth rose significantly after two AZD1222 doses compared with day 0 and with MenACWY recipients. Most participants were white British and females outnumbered males, and the authors suggested that clonal diversity may have been underestimated. In the small 56-69-year group, the increase in depth fell short of significance, most likely because of low power.

A distance of 9 bases separates the germline ends of V and J, which lose 9 bases and 0 bases respectively. The CDR3 sequence holds 13 residues, the cysteine and phenylalanine included. CDR3 DNA is the only sequence kept; it has 39 bases, read in frame from the first base. CDR1 MDHEN and CDR2 SYDVKM were looked up in the germline V gene. Sample time point, as interpreted from the label and publication: baseline before first vaccination. Vaccinee samples came from UK trials COV001 and COV002, including a single-blind randomized controlled phase 2/3 trial of AZD1222 (ChAdOx1 nCoV-19) in healthy adults. For TCRbeta chain sequencing, PBMC samples from trial participants were taken at day 0 and at day 28 after the second dose.

The source of this sequence is an adult in good health. The sequenced sample was peripheral blood, obtained on day 0 of AZD1222 vaccination. The chain employs TRBV28 and TRBJ1-5; too little of a D gene remains to name it. The CDR3 in this case is CASALDSNQPQHF. The DNA is TGTGCCAGTGCGCTCGATAGCAATCAGCCCCAGCATTTT.